A selection of T cell receptor beta chains follows, all from one sample in a study of T cell changes during pregnancy in multiple sclerosis. Profiling relied on immunoSEQ multiplex PCR, and the TCRdb table lists in-frame clones only, not all of them. Among tens of thousands of clones listed, about 91% were seen once. The sample consisted of peripheral blood, taken before pregnancy. Receptors were obtained from a female donor with multiple sclerosis, enrolled in a pregnancy study. Each CDR3 is given with its conserved first and last residue. The D gene is left open where the match is weak.

v_gene	d_gene	j_gene	CDR3nt	CDR3aa
TRBV4-3	TRBD2	TRBJ2-1	TGCGCCAGCAGCCAAGGGCAAGCGGGGATCGATGAGCAGTTCTTC	CASSQGQAGIDEQFF
TRBV6-1	NA	TRBJ1-3	TGTGCCAGCAGTGCTACAGGACGGAAGAGCTCTGGAAACACCATATATTTT	CASSATGRKSSGNTIYF
TRBV6-4	TRBD2	TRBJ2-4	TGTGCCAGCAGTGTGGTAGCGGGGGCAGGAAACATTCAGTACTTC	CASSVVAGAGNIQYF
TRBV4-2	TRBD1	TRBJ1-2	TGTGCCAGCAGCCAAGGCGAGGGACAGAGCTATGGCTACACCTTC	CASSQGEGQSYGYTF
TRBV29-1	TRBD1	TRBJ1-2	TGCAGCGTTGGGGGACAGCTAAGCTATGGCTACACCTTC	CSVGGQLSYGYTF
TRBV15	TRBD1	TRBJ2-2	TGTGCCACCAGCGCTCCGGGACAGGGGTACACCGGGGAGCTGTTTTTT	CATSAPGQGYTGELFF
TRBV9	NA	TRBJ2-5	TGTGCCAGCAGCGTAAGGGGTTGGCGAGAGACCCAGTACTTC	CASSVRGWRETQYF
TRBV12-2	NA	TRBJ1-4	TGTGCAAGTCGCTTAGGACAGGGGTGGATAACTAATGAAAAACTGTTTTTT	CASRLGQGWITNEKLFF
TRBV18	NA	TRBJ2-6	TGTGCCAGCTCACCACCGTACGACAGACGCCTCTCTGGGGCCAACGTCCTGACTTTC	CASSPPYDRRLSGANVLTF
TRBV2	NA	TRBJ2-1	TGTGCCAGCCGGGGGTGGGATGAGCAGTTCTTC	CASRGWDEQFF